This entry lists 13 T cell receptor beta chains sequenced from one sample in a study of shared clonotypes between healthy human individuals (dated by TCRdb to the early 2020s). The method was the immunoSEQ multiplex PCR assay. The table was pulled from immuneACCESS by TCRdb, which kept in-frame rearrangements only. Such tables lose some clones; where checked, under half of the loss comes from unresolved V genes, and the rest has no known cause. Across this sample there are approximately 640,000 clones, with 90% seen only once. The ten largest make up more than 30% of the sample. The sequencing sample was made of memory CD8+ T cells from PBMCs. Sample cell subset or site, as interpreted from the label and publication: CD45RO+ cells pooled with CCR7-negative TemRA cells. The receptors were gathered from a young man in good health. Some clones in this sample may be carry-over from other donors' samples.

The chain employs TRBV4-3 and TRBJ2-7; 8 bases line up with TRBD2. The V and J ends lost 1 base and 4 bases, in that order; junction bases with no gene match: 9. Looked up from germline, CDR1 is LGHNA and CDR2 is YSLEER. This CDR3 has 16 amino acids. DNA for the CDR3: TGCGCCAGCAGCCAAGCCTTAGGGACTAGGCAGTACGAGCAGTACTTC. Translation: CASSQALGTRQYEQYF.

This clone has only a few counts. V and J are TRBV5-1 and TRBJ2-1; 8 bases fit TRBD1. V lost 4 bases to trimming and J lost 2 bases; unmatched junction nucleotides: 5. The CDR3 is made up of 15 amino acids. The germline CDR1 and CDR2 sequences are SGHRS and YFSETQ. CDR3 sequence (DNA): TGCGCCAGCAGCGGTCAGGGGGCCCCCTACAATGAGCAGTTCTTC. Translated: CASSGQGAPYNEQFF.

This clone was found once. This sequence joins TRBV4-2 and TRBJ1-4; D perhaps matches TRBD1 (6 bases). With 4 bases removed from V and 7 bases from J, the gap between germline ends came to 16 bases. Germline loops: CDR1 LGHNA, CDR2 YNFKEQ. This CDR3 has 15 amino acids. CDR3 DNA: TGTGCCAGCAGCCTAAAGAGGGGGACCGCTGAAAAACTGTTTTTT. It yields the protein CASSLKRGTAEKLFF.

Concerning this clone: This same CDR3 is encoded by further DNA sequences in the sample. The chain joins TRBV9 to TRBJ2-7; 11 nucleotides align to TRBD2. This CDR3 has 14 amino acids. Germline V gene lookup returns CDR1 SGDLS and CDR2 YYNGEE. After removal of 0 bases from V and 4 bases from J, the junction contained 0 bases not matched to a gene. The CDR3 nucleotides are TGTGCCAGCAGCGTAGGACTAGCGGGGTACGAGCAGTACTTC. It encodes CASSVGLAGYEQYF.

The sample holds one count of this clone. This chain links TRBV14 with TRBJ2-5, with D maybe TRBD1 (6 bases). Germline V gives CDR1 SGHDN, CDR2 FVKESK. V was clipped by 4 bases and J by 6 bases, with 18 bases between them. The CDR3 spans 15 residues. CDR3 sequence (DNA): TGTGCCAGCAGCCTCTATTGGGGGCAGGGGAAGACCCAGTACTTC. This codes for CASSLYWGQGKTQYF.

The chain joins TRBV7-3 to TRBJ2-1, with TRBD2 identical over 12 bases. Germline V gene lookup returns CDR1 SGHTA and CDR2 FQGTGA. The CDR3 runs 16 residues. V lost 4 bases, J lost 4 bases, and 5 bases stayed unmatched. CDR3 nucleotides: TGTGCCAGCAGCTCCGGACTAGCGGGAAGGTACAATGAGCAGTTCTTC. Translating gives CASSSGLAGRYNEQFF.

The chain links TRBV27 to TRBJ1-4; D is possibly TRBD1 (6 bases). The CDR3 has 13 amino acids. Germline V gene sequence: CDR1 MNHEY, CDR2 SMNVEV (reference sequence). Trimming pared 9 bases from V and 3 bases from J, leaving 11 bases between. As DNA, the CDR3 is TGTGCCAGTACAGGGAGCCCTAATGAAAAACTGTTTTTT. Amino acid sequence: CASTGSPNEKLFF.

The CDR3 spells CASSDAGGAGPQHF. The CDR3 coding sequence is TGTGCCAGCAGTGACGCCGGGGGCGCGGGGCCCCAGCATTTT. This sequence joins TRBV6-4 and TRBJ1-5; tentatively, D is TRBD1 (6 bases). The CDR3 length is 14 residues. Deletions cut 2 bases from V and 9 bases from J, with 14 bases between. Germline V CDR1 and CDR2: MRHNA, SNTAGT.

The chain links TRBV5-6 to TRBJ2-7; maybe TRBD2 (7 bases). Germline V gene data show CDR1 as SGHDT and CDR2 as YYEEEE. V was clipped by 3 bases and J by 7 bases, with 17 bases between them. This CDR3 region has 14 residues. DNA for the CDR3: TGTGCCAGCAGCTGGGGGGCGGGAGCAGTTGAGCAGTACTTC. Translated: CASSWGAGAVEQYF. The full variable domain, completed using reference TRBV5-6 and TRBJ2-7, is DAGVTQSPTHLIKTRGQQVTLRCSPKSGHDTVSWYQQALGQGPQFIFQYYEEEERQRGNFPDRFSGHQFPNYSSELNVNALLLGDSALYLCASSWGAGAVEQYFGPGTRLTVT.

This chain uses TRBV4-1 with TRBJ2-7; 7 nucleotides match TRBD1. J was trimmed by 5 bases and V by 1 base; bases with no gene match: 5. The CDR3 is 14 amino acids. In germline, CDR1 is MGHRA, CDR2 YSYEKL. CDR3 DNA: TGCGCCAGCAGCCAAGGGACAGGAGCGGACGAGCAGTACTTC. This encodes CASSQGTGADEQYF.

The gene calls are TRBV4-1 and TRBJ1-2; no clear D gene. V was pared by 1 base and J by 6 bases, with 21 bases between. CDR1 is MGHRA and CDR2 is YSYEKL in the germline V gene. The CDR3 totals 17 residues. The CDR3 sequence: CASSQVTELSEKDGYTF. The CDR3 DNA reads as TGCGCCAGCAGCCAAGTTACAGAGCTATCAGAAAAGGATGGCTACACCTTC.

This clone came up once. The chain links TRBV7-9 to TRBJ1-5; 9 bases are shared with TRBD1. V trimming: 4 bases; J trimming: 6 bases; junction bases outside the gene matches: 4. From germline, CDR1 is SEHNR and CDR2 FQNEAQ (reference sequence). The CDR3 spans 14 residues. In DNA, the CDR3 is TGTGCCAGCAGCTCGGGACAGGGAGGTCAGCCCCAGCATTTT. Its translation is CASSSGQGGQPQHF.

V and J are TRBV7-9 and TRBJ2-3; 10 nucleotides align to TRBD2. Per germline, CDR1 SEHNR and CDR2 FQNEAQ (reference sequence). The CDR3 runs 17 residues. Trimming cost V 5 bases and J 0 bases; bases outside gene matches: 8. CDR3 loop: CASSPLAGALSTDTQYF. Here the CDR3 DNA reads TGTGCCAGCAGCCCCCTAGCGGGAGCTCTTAGCACAGATACGCAGTATTTT. The full variable domain, with the rest looked up from reference TRBV7-9 and TRBJ2-3, is DTGVSQNPRHKITKRGQNVTFRCDPISEHNRLYWYRQTLGQGPEFLTYFQNEAQLEKSRLLSDRFSAERPKGSFSTLEIQRTEQGDSAMYLCASSPLAGALSTDTQYFGPGTRLTVL.